The rows below give T cell receptor beta chains drawn from one sample of a study of blood T cell repertoires in COVID-19. Clones were read by immunoSEQ multiplex PCR, and TCRdb kept only the in-frame ones, dropping some. The sample includes over 350,000 clones, more than 75% of them seen just once. Sequencing was carried out using PBMCs or T cells enriched from blood (not recorded which). The source of these receptors is a woman under 40 with acute COVID-19. The CDR3 runs from the conserved cysteine through the conserved F or W. A D gene is named only where the DNA matches it firmly. The size of a clone is reported for some rows only, either as once, few or many, or as a class for expanded clones.

NA,TRBV28,NA,TRBJ1-2,CASSGINYGYTF,TGTGCCAGCAGCGGGATTAACTATGGCTACACCTTC
NA,TRBV27,NA,TRBJ2-3,CASSLTPDTQYF,TGTGCCAGCAGTTTAACTCCAGATACGCAGTATTTT
NA,TRBV30,NA,TRBJ1-4,CAWKGRSGVNEKLFF,TGTGCCTGGAAAGGTCGGTCAGGGGTTAATGAAAAACTGTTTTTT
TRBD1,TRBV3-1/TRBV3-2,NA,TRBJ2-2,CASSPRDRVIAGELFF,TGTGCCAGCAGCCCACGGGACAGGGTCATTGCCGGGGAGCTGTTTTTT
TRBD2,TRBV7-2,NA,TRBJ2-7,CASSFSGGSSYEQYF,TGTGCCAGCAGCTTCTCGGGGGGAAGCTCCTACGAGCAGTACTTC
TRBD1,TRBV2,NA,TRBJ2-1,CASSETAGTGGKSSYNEQFF,TGTGCCAGCAGTGAAACGGCCGGGACAGGGGGTAAGAGCTCCTACAATGAGCAGTTCTTC
TRBD1,TRBV4-3,NA,TRBJ1-2,CASSQWQDRVEGYTF,TGCGCCAGCAGCCAGTGGCAGGACAGGGTAGAAGGCTACACCTTC
NA,TRBV5-8,NA,TRBJ2-1,CASSLGPYNEQFF,TGTGCCAGCAGCTTGGGGCCCTACAATGAGCAGTTCTTC
NA,TRBV20-1,NA,TRBJ1-2,CSASPQIVF,TGCAGTGCTAGTCCGCAGATTGTTTTC
TRBD1,TRBV7-3,few,TRBJ2-7,CATSKSGTGEEEQYF,TGTGCCACCTCGAAATCCGGGACAGGGGAAGAAGAGCAGTACTTC
TRBD1,TRBV9,few,TRBJ1-6,CASSGQGPNSPLHF,TGTGCCAGCAGCGGACAGGGTCCAAATTCACCCCTCCACTTT
TRBD1,TRBV9,NA,TRBJ1-1,CASSVNYRGTEAFF,TGTGCCAGCAGCGTCAACTACAGGGGCACTGAAGCTTTCTTT
TRBD2,TRBV4-2,NA,TRBJ2-2,CASSQDGTSGGRRGELFF,TGTGCCAGCAGCCAAGATGGGACTAGCGGGGGGAGACGAGGGGAGCTGTTTTTT
TRBD1,TRBV6-5,NA,TRBJ1-1,CASSYGDSMNTEAFF,TGTGCCAGCAGTTACGGGGACAGCATGAACACTGAAGCTTTCTTT
NA,TRBV6-5,NA,TRBJ2-7,CASSYSRSGYEQYF,TGTGCCAGCAGTTACTCGCGGAGCGGCTACGAGCAGTACTTC
NA,TRBV7-3,NA,TRBJ2-1,CASSGTGNEQFF,TGTGCCAGCAGCGGTACTGGCAATGAGCAGTTCTTC
NA,TRBV5-1,NA,TRBJ2-7,CASSLRSPPGAYEQYF,TGCGCCAGCAGCTTGCGATCCCCCCCGGGAGCCTACGAGCAGTACTTC
NA,TRBV27,NA,TRBJ2-1,CASSLRGGSYNEQFF,TGTGCCAGCAGTTTAAGGGGGGGCTCCTACAATGAGCAGTTCTTC
NA,TRBV25-1,NA,TRBJ1-5,CASSEAGRDNQPQHF,TGTGCCAGCAGTGAGGCCGGACGGGACAATCAGCCCCAGCATTTT
TRBD1,TRBV5-6,NA,TRBJ2-7,CASSFGTGVHEQYF,TGTGCCAGCAGCTTTGGGACAGGGGTCCACGAGCAGTACTTC
TRBD1,TRBV7-2,NA,TRBJ1-5,CASSLGLTGWGNQPQHF,TGTGCCAGCAGCTTAGGGTTGACAGGGTGGGGCAATCAGCCCCAGCATTTT
NA,TRBV12-5,NA,TRBJ2-1,CASGLPPGLLYNEQFF,TGTGCTAGTGGTTTGCCCCCGGGACTTCTCTACAATGAGCAGTTCTTC